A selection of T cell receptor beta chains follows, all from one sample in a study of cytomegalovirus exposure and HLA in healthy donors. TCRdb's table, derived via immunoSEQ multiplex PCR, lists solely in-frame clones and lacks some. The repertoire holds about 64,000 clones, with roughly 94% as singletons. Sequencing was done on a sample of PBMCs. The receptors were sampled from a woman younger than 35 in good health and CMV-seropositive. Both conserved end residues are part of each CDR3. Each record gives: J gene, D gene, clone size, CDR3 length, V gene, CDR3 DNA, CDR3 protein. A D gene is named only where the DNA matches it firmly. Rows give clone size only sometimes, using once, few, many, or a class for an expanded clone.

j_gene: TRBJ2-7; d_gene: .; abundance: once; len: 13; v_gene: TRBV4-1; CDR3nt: TGCGCCAGCAGCCCCGGGTACACCTACGAGCAGTACTTC; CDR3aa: CASSPGYTYEQYF
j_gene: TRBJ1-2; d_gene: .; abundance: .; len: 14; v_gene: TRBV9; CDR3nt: TGTGCCAGCAGTAAGGACAGTCAGATCTATGGCTACACCTTC; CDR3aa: CASSKDSQIYGYTF
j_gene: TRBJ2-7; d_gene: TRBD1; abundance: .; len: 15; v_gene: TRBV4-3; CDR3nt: TGCGCCAGCAGCCGTGGGACAGGAGCCTCCTACGAGCAGTACTTC; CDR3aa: CASSRGTGASYEQYF
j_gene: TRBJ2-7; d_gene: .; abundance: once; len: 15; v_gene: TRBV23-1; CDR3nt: TGCGCCAGCAGCCCCTGGAGGCCACTTATCTACGAGCAGTACTTC; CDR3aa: CASSPWRPLIYEQYF
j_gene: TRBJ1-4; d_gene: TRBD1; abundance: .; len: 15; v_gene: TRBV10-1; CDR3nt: TGCGCCCGCAGGGGGGCGACAAGACAAAATGAAAAACTGTTTTTT; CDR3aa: CARRGATRQNEKLFF
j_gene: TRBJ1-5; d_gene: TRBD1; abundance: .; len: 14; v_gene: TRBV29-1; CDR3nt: TGCAGCGTTGTTTTGGGGACAGGGGATCAGCCCCAGCATTTT; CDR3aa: CSVVLGTGDQPQHF
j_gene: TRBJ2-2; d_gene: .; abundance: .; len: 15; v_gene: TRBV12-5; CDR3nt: TGTGCTAGTGGTTTGGGGCAGGGGAACACCGGGGAGCTGTTTTTT; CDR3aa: CASGLGQGNTGELFF
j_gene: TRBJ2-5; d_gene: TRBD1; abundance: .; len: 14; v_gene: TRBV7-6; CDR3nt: TGTGCCAGCAGCTTAGGGGTATTGGACAGGGGGTATCACTTC; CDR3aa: CASSLGVLDRGYHF
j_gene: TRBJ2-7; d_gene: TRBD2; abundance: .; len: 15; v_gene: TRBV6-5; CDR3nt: TGTGCCAGCAGGTCCGATACTAGCGGGAGAGGCGAGCAGTACTTC; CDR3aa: CASRSDTSGRGEQYF
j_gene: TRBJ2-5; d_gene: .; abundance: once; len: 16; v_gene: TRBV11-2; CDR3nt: TGTGCCAGCAGCGTCCCTTTCAGGGATGGCCAAGAGACCCAGTACTTC; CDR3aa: CASSVPFRDGQETQYF
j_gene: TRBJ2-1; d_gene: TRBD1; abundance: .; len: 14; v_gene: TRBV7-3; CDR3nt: TGTGCCAGCAGCTTTCTAGGGGGCGAGGATGAGCAGTTCTTC; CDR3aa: CASSFLGGEDEQFF